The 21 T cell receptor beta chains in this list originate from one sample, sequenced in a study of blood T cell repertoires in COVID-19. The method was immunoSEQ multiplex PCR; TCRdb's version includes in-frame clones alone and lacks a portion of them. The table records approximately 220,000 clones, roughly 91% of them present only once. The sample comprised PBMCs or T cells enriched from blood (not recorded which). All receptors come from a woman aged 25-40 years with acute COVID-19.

The CDR3 DNA is TGTGCCAGCAGCTTCAGACAGCACAGAAACACCGGGGAGCTGTTTTTT. Its protein product is CASSFRQHRNTGELFF. This rearrangement joins TRBV5-4 to TRBJ2-2; D perhaps matches TRBD1 (5 bases). Germline values: CDR1 SGHNT, CDR2 YYREEE (reference sequence). CDR3 length equals 16 residues. The ends were cut back, 2 bases at V and 2 bases at J, with 13 bases in the middle.

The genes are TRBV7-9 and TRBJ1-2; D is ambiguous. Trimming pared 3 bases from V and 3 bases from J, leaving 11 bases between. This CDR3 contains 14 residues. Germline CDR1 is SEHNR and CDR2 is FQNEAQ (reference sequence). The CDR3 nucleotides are TGTGCCAGCAGCTTTTCCGCGGGCTACTATGGCTACACCTTC. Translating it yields CASSFSAGYYGYTF.

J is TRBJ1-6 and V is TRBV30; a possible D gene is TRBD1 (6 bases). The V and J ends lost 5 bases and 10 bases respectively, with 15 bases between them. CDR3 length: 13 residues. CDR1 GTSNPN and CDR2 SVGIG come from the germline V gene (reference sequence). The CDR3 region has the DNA TGTGCCTGGGGGTTGTTGGGGGCCTCACCCCTCCACTTT. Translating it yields CAWGLLGASPLHF.

In DNA form, the CDR3 reads TGTGCCAGCAGTCTAGGGGTTAGTACTGAAGCTTTCTTT. Its protein product is CASSLGVSTEAFF. The chain recombines TRBV7-3 with TRBJ1-1; weak D call: TRBD1 (5 bases). The germline V gene encodes CDR1 SGHTA and CDR2 FQGTGA. The CDR3 is made up of 13 amino acids. V was clipped by 6 bases and J by 5 bases, with 13 bases between them.

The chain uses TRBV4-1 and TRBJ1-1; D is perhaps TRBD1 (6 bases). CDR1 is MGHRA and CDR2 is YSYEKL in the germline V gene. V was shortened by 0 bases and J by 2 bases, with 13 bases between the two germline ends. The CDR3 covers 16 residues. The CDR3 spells CASSQEPGQYNTEAFF. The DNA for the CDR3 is TGCGCCAGCAGCCAAGAACCAGGACAGTACAACACTGAAGCTTTCTTT.

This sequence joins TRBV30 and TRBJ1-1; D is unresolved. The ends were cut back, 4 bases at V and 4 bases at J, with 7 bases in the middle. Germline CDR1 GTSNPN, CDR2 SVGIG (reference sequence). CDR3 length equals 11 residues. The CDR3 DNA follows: TGTGCCTGGACCCAATCCACTGAAGCTTTCTTT. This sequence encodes CAWTQSTEAFF.

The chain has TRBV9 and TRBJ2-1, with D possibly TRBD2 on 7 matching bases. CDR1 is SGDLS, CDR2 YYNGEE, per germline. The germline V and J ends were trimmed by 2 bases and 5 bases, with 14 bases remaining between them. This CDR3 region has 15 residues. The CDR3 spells CASSVIPGGHNEQFF. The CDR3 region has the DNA TGTGCCAGCAGCGTGATCCCCGGGGGGCACAATGAGCAGTTCTTC.

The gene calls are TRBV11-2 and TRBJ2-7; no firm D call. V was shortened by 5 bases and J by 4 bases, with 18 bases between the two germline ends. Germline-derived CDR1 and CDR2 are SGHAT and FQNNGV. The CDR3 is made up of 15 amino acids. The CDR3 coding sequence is TGTGCCAGCAGCGACACCAGCCTGACAATATACGAGCAGTACTTC. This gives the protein CASSDTSLTIYEQYF.

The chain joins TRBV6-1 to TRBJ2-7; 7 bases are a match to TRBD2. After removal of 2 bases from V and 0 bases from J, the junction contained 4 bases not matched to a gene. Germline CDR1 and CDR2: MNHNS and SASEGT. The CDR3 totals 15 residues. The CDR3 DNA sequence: TGTGCCAGCAGTGAATTGAGCGGGGCCTCCTACGAGCAGTACTTC. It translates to CASSELSGASYEQYF.

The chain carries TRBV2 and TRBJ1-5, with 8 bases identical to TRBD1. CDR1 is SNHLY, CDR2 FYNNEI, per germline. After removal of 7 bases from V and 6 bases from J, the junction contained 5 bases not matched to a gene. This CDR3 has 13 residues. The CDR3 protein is CASNLDRGQPQHF. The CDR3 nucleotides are TGTGCCAGCAACTTAGACAGGGGTCAGCCCCAGCATTTT.

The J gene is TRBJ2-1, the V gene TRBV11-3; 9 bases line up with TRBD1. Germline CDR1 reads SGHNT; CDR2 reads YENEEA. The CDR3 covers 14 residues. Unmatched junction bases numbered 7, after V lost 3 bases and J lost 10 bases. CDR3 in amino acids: CASSFGGQGNEQFF. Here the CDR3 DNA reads TGTGCCAGCAGCTTTGGGGGACAGGGAAACGAGCAGTTCTTC.

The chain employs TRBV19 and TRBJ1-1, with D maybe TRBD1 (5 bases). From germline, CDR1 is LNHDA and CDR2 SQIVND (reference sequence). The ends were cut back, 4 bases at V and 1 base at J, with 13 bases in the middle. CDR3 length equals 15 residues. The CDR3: CASSNIGGRNTEAFF. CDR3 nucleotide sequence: TGTGCCAGTAGTAACATCGGGGGGAGGAACACTGAAGCTTTCTTT.

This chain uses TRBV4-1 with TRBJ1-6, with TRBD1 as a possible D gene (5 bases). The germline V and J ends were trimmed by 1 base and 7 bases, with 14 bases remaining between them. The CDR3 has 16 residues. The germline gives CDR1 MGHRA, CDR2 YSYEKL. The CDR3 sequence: CASSQGLTAPNSPLHF. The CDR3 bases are TGCGCCAGCAGCCAAGGCCTGACAGCCCCGAATTCACCCCTCCACTTT.

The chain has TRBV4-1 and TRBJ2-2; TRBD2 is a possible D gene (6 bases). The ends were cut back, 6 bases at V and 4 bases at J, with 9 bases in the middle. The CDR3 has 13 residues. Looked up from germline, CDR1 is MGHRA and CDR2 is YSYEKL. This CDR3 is CASRQGGTGELFF. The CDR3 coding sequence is TGCGCCAGCAGGCAGGGAGGCACCGGGGAGCTGTTTTTT.

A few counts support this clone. The CDR3 coding sequence is TGTGCCAGCAGCTTAGGGGGGGACAGACCACTCTATGGCTACACCTTC. It specifies CASSLGGDRPLYGYTF. The chain joins TRBV7-2 to TRBJ1-2; 7 bases match TRBD1. The junction had 9 bases not matched to a gene; V was cut back by 1 base and J by 4 bases. The CDR3 has 16 residues. Germline-derived CDR1 and CDR2 are SGHTA and FQGNSA.

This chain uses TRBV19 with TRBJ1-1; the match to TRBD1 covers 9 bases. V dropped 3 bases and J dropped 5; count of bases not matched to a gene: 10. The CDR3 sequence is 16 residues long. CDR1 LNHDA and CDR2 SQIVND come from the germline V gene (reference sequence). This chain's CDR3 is CASSIEGQGYTTEAFF. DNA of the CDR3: TGTGCCAGTAGTATCGAGGGACAGGGTTATACGACTGAAGCTTTCTTT.

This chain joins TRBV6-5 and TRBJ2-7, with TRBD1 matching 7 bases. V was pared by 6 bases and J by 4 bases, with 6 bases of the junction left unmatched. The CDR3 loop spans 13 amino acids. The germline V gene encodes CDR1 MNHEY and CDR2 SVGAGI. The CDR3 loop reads CASSTGQFYEQYF. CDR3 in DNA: TGTGCCAGCAGCACGGGACAGTTTTACGAGCAGTACTTC.

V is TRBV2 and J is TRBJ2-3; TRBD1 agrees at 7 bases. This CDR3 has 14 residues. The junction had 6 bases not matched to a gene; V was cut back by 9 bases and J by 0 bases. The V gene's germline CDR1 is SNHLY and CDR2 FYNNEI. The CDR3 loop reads CARRPGQSTDTQYF. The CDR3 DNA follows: TGTGCCAGAAGACCGGGACAGAGCACAGATACGCAGTATTTT.

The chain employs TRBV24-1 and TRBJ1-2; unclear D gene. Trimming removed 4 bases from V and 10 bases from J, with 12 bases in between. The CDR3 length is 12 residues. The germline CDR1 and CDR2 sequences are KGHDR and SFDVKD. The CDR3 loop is CATSDPYMIYTF. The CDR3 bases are TGTGCCACCAGTGACCCATACATGATCTACACCTTC.

The CDR3 region is CASSARRATALGFDEKLFF. CDR3 in DNA: TGTGCCAGCAGCGCCCGCAGGGCCACCGCCTTAGGGTTTGATGAAAAACTGTTTTTT. The chain uses TRBV7-2 and TRBJ1-4, with a tentative D call TRBD1 (5 bases). Deletions cut 5 bases from V and 6 bases from J, with 28 bases between. In germline, CDR1 is SGHTA, CDR2 FQGNSA. This CDR3 has 19 residues.

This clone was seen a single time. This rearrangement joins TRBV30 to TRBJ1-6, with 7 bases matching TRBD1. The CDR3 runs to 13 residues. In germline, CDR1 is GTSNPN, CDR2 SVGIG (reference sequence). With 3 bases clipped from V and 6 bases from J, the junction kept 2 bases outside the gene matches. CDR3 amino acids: CAWRAGGNSPLHF. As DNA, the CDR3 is TGTGCCTGGAGAGCAGGGGGTAATTCACCCCTCCACTTT.